In its sample, the clone carrying this T cell receptor (beta chain) was seen once. These data come from a study of T cell changes during pregnancy in multiple sclerosis. TCRdb keeps only in-frame clones here, not all; method: immunoSEQ multiplex PCR. The repertoire holds tens of thousands of clones, with around 94% as singletons. The V end was cut by 5 bases, the J end by 8 bases, with 13 bases between. Germline V gene data show CDR1 as LNHDA and CDR2 as SQIVND (reference sequence). The CDR3 contains 13 residues. The specimen was CD8+ T cells from peripheral blood mononuclear cells, collected before pregnancy. This chain uses TRBV19 with TRBJ1-5, with D maybe TRBD1 (6 bases). The sequence was obtained from a female donor with multiple sclerosis, enrolled in a pregnancy study. CDR3 protein: CASSSDRSEPQHF. CDR3 sequence (DNA): TGTGCCAGTAGTTCGGACAGATCGGAGCCCCAGCATTTT.